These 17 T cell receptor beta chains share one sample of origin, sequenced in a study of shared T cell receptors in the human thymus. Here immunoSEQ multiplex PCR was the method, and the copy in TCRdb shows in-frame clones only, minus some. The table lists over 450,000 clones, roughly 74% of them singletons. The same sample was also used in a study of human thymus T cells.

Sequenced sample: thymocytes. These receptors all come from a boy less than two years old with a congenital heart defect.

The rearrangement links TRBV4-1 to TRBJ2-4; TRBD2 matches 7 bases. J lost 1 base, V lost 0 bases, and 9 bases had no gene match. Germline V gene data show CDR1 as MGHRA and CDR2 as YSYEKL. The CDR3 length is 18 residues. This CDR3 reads CASSQDLGPAGAKNIQYF. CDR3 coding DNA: TGCGCCAGCAGCCAAGATCTGGGTCCAGCGGGGGCCAAAAACATTCAGTACTTC.

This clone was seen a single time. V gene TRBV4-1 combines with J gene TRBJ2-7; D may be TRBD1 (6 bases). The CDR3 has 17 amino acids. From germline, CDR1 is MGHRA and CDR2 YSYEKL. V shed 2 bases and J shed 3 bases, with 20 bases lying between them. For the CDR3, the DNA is TGCGCCAGCAGCCAAAATCCGCATGAGGGACAAAGCTACGAGCAGTACTTC. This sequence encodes CASSQNPHEGQSYEQYF.

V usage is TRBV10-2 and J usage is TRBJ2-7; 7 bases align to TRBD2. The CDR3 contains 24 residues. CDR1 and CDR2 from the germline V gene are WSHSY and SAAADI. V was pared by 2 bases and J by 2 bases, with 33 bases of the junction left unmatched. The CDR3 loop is CASSEREGTGSTSSNWGFTYEQYF. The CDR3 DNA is TGCGCCAGCAGTGAGAGAGAGGGTACGGGATCGACTAGCTCAAACTGGGGGTTCACCTACGAGCAGTACTTC.

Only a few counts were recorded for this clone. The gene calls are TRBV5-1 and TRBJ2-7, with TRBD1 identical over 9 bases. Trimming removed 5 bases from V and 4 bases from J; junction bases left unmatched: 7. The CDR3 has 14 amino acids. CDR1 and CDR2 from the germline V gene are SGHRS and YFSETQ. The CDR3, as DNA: TGCGCCAGCAGGAGGGACAGGGTTGTTTACGAGCAGTACTTC. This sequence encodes CASRRDRVVYEQYF.

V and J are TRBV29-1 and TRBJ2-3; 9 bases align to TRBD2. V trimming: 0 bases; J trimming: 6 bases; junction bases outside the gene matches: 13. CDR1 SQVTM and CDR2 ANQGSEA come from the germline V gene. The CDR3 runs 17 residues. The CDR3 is CSVEDTVAGAPGDTQYF. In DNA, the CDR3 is TGCAGCGTTGAAGATACGGTAGCGGGGGCCCCAGGGGATACGCAGTATTTT.

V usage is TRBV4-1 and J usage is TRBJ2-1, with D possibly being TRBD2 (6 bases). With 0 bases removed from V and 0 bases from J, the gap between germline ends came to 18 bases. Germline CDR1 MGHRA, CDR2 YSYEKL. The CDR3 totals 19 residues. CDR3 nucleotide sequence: TGCGCCAGCAGCCAAGATATAGGGGACTGGGCTAGCTCCTACAATGAGCAGTTCTTC. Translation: CASSQDIGDWASSYNEQFF.

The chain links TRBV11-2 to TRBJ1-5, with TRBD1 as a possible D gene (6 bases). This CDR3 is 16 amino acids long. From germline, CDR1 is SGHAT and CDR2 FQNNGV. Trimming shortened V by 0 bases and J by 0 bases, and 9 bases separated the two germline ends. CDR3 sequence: CASSLDGQPSNQPQHF. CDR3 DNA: TGTGCCAGCAGCTTAGATGGACAGCCTAGCAATCAGCCCCAGCATTTT.

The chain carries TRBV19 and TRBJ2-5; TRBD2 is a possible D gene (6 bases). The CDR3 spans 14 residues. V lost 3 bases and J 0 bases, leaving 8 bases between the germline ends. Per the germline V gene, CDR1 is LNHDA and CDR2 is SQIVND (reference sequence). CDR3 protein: CASSIGSYQETQYF. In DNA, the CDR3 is TGTGCCAGTAGTATCGGGAGTTACCAAGAGACCCAGTACTTC.

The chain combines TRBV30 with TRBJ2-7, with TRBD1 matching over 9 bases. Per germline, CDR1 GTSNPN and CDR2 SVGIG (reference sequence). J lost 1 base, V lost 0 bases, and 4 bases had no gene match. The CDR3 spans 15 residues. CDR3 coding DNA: TGTGCCTGGAGTGTTAGACAGGGGGAGTCCTACGAGCAGTACTTC. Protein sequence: CAWSVRQGESYEQYF.

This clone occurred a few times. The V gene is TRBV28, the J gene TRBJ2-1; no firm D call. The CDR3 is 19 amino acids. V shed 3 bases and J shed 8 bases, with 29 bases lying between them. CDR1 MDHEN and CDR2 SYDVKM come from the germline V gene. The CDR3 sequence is CASSFSCPPGPTCLHEQFF. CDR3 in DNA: TGTGCCAGCAGTTTCTCATGCCCGCCCGGTCCGACTTGTTTGCATGAGCAGTTCTTC.

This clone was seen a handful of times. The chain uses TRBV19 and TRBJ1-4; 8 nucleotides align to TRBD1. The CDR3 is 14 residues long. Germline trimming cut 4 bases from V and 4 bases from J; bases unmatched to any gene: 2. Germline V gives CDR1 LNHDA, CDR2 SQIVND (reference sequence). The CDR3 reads CASSTRGLNEKLFF. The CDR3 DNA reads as TGTGCCAGTAGTACCAGGGGGCTTAATGAAAAACTGTTTTTT.

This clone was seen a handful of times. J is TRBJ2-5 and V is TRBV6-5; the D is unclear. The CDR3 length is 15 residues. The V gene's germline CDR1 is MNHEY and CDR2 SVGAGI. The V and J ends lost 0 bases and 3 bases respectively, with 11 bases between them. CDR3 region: CASSYSVRREETQYF. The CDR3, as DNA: TGTGCCAGCAGTTACTCGGTGAGGCGTGAAGAGACCCAGTACTTC.

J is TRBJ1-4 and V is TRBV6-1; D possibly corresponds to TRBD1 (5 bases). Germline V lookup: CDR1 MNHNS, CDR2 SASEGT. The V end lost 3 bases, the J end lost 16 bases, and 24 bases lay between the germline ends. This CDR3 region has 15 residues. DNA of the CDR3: TGTGCCAGCAGTGATTTTGGGTGCGGCGGGGGAAGGCAGTTTTTT. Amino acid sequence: CASSDFGCGGGRQFF.

The CDR3 DNA is TGTGCCAGCACCTCCTCCGGGACAGGGACAACATTGGATGAGCAGTTCTTC. This codes for CASTSSGTGTTLDEQFF. The V call is TRBV27, the J call TRBJ2-1; 9 bases map to TRBD1. Trimming took 7 bases from V and 8 from J; bases not matched to a gene: 18. CDR3 length equals 17 residues. CDR1 is MNHEY and CDR2 is SMNVEV in the germline V gene (reference sequence).

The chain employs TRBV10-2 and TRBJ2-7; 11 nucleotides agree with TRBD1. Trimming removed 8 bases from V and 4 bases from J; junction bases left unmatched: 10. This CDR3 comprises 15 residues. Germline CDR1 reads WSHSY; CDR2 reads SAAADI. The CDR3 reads CASLRWDRGEYEQYF. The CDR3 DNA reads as TGCGCCAGCTTAAGGTGGGACAGGGGGGAGTACGAGCAGTACTTC.

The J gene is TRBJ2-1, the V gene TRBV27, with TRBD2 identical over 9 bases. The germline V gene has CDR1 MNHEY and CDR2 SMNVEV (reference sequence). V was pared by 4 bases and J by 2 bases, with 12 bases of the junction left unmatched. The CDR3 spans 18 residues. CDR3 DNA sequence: TGTGCCAGCAGTTACCCACCCGGGACTAGCAGCACCTACAATGAGCAGTTCTTC. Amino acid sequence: CASSYPPGTSSTYNEQFF.

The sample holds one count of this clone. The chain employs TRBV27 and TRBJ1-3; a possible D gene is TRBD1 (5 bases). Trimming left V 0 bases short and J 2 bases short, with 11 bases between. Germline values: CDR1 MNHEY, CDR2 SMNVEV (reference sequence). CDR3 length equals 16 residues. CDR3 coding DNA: TGTGCCAGCAGTTTATCTGGGGCCTCTCCTGGAAACACCATATATTTT. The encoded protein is CASSLSGASPGNTIYF.